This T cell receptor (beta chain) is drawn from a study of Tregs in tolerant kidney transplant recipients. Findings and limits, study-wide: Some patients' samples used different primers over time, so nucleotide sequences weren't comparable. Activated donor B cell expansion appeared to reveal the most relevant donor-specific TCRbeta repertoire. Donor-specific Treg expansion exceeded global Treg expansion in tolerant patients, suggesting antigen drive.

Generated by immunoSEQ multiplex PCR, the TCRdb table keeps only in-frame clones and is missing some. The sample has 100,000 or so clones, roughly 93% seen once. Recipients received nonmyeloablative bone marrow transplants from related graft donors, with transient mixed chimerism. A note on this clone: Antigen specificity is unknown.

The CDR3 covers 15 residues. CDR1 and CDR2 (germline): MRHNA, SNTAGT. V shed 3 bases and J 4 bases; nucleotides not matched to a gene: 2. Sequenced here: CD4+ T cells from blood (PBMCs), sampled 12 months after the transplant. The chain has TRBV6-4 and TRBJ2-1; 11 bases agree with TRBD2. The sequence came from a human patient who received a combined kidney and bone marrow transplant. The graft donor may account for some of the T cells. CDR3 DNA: TGTGCCAGCAGTGATGGGACTAGCGGATACAATGAGCAGTTCTTC. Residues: CASSDGTSGYNEQFF.